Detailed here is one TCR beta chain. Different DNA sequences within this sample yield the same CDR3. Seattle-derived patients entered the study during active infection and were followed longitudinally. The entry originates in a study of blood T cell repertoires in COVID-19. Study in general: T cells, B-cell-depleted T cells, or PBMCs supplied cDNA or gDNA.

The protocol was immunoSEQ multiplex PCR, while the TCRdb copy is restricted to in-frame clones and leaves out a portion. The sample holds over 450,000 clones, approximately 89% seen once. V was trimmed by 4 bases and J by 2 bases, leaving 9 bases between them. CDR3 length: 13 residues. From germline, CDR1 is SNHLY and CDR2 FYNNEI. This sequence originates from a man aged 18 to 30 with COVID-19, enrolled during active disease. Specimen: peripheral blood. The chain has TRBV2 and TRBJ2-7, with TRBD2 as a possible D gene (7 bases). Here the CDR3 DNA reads TGTGCCAGCAGTGTCGGGGGGCCCTACGAGCAGTACTTC. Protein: CASSVGGPYEQYF.